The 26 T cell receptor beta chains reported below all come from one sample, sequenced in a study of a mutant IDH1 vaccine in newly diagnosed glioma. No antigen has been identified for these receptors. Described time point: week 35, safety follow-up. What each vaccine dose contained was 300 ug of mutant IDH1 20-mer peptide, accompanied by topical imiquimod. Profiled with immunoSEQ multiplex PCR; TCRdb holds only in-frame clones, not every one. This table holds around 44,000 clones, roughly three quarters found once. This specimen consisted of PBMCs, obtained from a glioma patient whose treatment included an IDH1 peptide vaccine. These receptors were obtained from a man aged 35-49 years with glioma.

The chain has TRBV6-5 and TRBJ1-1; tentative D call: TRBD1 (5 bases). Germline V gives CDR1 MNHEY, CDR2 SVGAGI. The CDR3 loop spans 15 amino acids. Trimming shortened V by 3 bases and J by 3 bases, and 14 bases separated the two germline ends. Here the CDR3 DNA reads TGTGCCAGCAGTTATCCTGCAAAGGGGTACACTGAAGCTTTCTTT. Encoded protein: CASSYPAKGYTEAFF.

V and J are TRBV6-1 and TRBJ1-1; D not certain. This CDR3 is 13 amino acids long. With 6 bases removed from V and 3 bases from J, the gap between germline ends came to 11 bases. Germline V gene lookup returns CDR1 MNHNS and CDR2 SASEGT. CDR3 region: CASSNIMDTEAFF. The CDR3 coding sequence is TGTGCCAGCAGCAACATTATGGACACTGAAGCTTTCTTT.

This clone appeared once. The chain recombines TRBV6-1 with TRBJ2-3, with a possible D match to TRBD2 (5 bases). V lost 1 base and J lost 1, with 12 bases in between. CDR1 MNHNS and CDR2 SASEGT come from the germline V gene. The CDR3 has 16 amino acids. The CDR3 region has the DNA TGTGCCAGCAGTGAAGGGCTAGCTATCGGCACAGATACGCAGTATTTT. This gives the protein CASSEGLAIGTDTQYF.

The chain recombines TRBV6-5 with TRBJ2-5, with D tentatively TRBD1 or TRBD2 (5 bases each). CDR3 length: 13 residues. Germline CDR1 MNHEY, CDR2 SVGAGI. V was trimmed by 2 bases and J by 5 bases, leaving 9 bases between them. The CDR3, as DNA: TGTGCCAGCAGTTACCCCGGGACCGAGACCCAGTACTTC. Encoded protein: CASSYPGTETQYF.

The CDR3 here is CASSPSRGGYTF. In nucleotides, the CDR3 is TGTGCCAGCAGCCCTTCCCGGGGAGGCTACACCTTC. The chain recombines TRBV14 with TRBJ1-2, with D unclear. Germline V gene data show CDR1 as SGHDN and CDR2 as FVKESK. The CDR3 is 12 residues long. The V end was cut by 4 bases, the J end by 8 bases, with 11 bases between.

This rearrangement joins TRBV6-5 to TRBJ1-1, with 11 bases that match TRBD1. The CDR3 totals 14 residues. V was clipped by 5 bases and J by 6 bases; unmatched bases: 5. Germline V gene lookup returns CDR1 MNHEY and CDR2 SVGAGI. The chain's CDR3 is CASSEGQGVSEAFF. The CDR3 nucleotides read TGTGCCAGCAGTGAGGGACAGGGGGTTTCTGAAGCTTTCTTT.

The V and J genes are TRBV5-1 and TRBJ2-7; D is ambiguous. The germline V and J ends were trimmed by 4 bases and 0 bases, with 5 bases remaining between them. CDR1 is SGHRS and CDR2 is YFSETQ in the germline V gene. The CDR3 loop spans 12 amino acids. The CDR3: CASSANSYEQYF. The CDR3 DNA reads TGCGCCAGCAGCGCAAACTCCTACGAGCAGTACTTC. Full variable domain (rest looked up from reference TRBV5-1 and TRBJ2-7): KAGVTQTPRYLIKTRGQQVTLSCSPISGHRSVSWYQQTPGQGLQFLFEYFSETQRNKGNFPGRFSGRQFSNSRSEMNVSTLELGDSALYLCASSANSYEQYFGPGTRLTVT.

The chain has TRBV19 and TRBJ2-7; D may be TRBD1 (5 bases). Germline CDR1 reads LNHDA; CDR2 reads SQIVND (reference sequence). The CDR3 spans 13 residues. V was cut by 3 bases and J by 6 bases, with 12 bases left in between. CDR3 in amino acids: CASSITGLGEQYF. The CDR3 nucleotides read TGTGCCAGTAGTATCACAGGTTTAGGCGAGCAGTACTTC. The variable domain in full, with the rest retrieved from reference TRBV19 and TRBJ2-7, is DGGITQSPKYLFRKEGQNVTLSCEQNLNHDAMYWYRQDPGQGLRLIYYSQIVNDFQKGDIAEGYSVSREKKESFPLTVTSAQKNPTAFYLCASSITGLGEQYFGPGTRLTVT.

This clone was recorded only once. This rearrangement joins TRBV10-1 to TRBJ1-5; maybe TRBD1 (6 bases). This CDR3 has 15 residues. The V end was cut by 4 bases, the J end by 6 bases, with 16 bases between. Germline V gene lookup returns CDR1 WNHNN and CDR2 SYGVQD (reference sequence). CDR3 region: CASSVDPGASQPQHF. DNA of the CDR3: TGCGCCAGCAGTGTGGACCCGGGGGCAAGTCAGCCCCAGCATTTT.

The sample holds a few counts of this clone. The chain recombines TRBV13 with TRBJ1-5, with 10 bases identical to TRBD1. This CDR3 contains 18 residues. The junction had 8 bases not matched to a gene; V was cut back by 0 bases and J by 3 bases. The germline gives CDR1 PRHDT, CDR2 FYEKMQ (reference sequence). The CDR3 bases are TGTGCCAGCAGCTTAGGGGCCCCGGGACAGGGGTTCAATCAGCCCCAGCATTTT. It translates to CASSLGAPGQGFNQPQHF.

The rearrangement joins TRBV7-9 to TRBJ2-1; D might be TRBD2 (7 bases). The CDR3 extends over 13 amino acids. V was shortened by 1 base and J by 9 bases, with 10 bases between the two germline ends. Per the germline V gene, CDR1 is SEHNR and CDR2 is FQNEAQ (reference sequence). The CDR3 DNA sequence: TGTGCCAGCAGCTTAGTAGGGGGGGGTGAGCAGTTCTTC. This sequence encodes CASSLVGGGEQFF.

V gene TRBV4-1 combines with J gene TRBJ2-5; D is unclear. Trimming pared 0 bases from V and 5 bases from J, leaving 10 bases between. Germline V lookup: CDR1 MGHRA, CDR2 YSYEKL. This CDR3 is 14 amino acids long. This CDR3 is CASSQDLGRETQYF. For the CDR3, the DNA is TGCGCCAGCAGCCAAGATCTCGGTAGGGAGACCCAGTACTTC.

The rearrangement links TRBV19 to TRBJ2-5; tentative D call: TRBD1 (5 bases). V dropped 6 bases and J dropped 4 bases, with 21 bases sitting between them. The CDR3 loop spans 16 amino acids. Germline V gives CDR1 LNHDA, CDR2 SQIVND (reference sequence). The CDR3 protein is CASSPLAGQGIETQYF. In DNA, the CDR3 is TGTGCCAGTAGCCCCCTGGCAGGGCAAGGGATAGAGACCCAGTACTTC.

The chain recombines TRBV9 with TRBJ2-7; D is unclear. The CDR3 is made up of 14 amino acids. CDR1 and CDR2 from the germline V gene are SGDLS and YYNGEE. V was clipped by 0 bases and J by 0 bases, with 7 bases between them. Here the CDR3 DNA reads TGTGCCAGCAGCGTAGGAGACAACTCCTACGAGCAGTACTTC. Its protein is CASSVGDNSYEQYF.

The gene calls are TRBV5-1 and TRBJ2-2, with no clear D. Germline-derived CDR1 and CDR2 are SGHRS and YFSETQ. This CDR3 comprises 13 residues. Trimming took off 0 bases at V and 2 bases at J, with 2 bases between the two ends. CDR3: CASSLANTGELFF. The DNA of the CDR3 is TGCGCCAGCAGCTTGGCAAACACCGGGGAGCTGTTTTTT.

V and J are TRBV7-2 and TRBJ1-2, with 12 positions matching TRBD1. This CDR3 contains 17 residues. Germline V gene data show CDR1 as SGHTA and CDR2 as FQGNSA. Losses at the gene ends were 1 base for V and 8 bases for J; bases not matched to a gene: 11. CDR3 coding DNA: TGTGCCAGCAGCTTAGGGAGGGACAGGGGGCGAGCTGGCGGCTACACCTTC. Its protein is CASSLGRDRGRAGGYTF.

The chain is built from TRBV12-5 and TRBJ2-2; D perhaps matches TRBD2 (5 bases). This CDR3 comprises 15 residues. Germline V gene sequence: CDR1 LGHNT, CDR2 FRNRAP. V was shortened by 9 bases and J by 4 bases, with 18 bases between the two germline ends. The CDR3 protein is CASLGGWAGTGELFF. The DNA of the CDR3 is TGTGCTAGCCTGGGCGGGTGGGCGGGCACCGGGGAGCTGTTTTTT.

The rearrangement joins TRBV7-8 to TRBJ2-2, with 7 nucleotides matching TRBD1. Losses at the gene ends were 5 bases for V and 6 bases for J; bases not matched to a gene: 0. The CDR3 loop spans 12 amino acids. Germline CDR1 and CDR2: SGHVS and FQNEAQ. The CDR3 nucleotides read TGTGCCAGCAGCCAGGGGGCCGGGGAGCTGTTTTTT. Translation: CASSQGAGELFF.

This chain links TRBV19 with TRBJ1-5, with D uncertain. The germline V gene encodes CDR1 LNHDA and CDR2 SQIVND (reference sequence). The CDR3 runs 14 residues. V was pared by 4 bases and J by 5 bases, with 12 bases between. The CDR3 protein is CASSTDSEHQPQHF. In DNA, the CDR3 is TGTGCCAGTAGTACGGACTCAGAGCATCAGCCCCAGCATTTT.

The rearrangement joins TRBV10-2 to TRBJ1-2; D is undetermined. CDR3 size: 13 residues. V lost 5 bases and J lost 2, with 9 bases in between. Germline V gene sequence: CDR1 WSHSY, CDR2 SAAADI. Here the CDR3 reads CASSPDGNYGYTF. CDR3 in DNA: TGCGCCAGCAGTCCCGACGGAAACTATGGCTACACCTTC.

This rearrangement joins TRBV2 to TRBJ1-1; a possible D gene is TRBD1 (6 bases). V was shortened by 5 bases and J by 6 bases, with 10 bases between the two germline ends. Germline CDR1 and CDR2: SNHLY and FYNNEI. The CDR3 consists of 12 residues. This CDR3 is CASSTGKAEAFF. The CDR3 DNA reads TGTGCCAGCAGTACAGGGAAGGCTGAAGCTTTCTTT. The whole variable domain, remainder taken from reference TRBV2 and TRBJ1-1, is EPEVTQTPSHQVTQMGQEVILRCVPISNHLYFYWYRQILGQKVEFLVSFYNNEISEKSEIFDDQFSVERPDGSNFTLKIRSTKLEDSAMYFCASSTGKAEAFFGQGTRLTVV.

The DNA for the CDR3 is TGTGCCAGTAGTGCAAGGGACAGGGGGCGTTCGCAAGAGACCCAGTACTTC. Its translation is CASSARDRGRSQETQYF. The genes are TRBV19 and TRBJ2-5; 12 bases agree with TRBD1. The V gene's germline CDR1 is LNHDA and CDR2 SQIVND (reference sequence). CDR3 size: 17 residues. V lost 5 bases to trimming and J lost 2 bases; unmatched junction nucleotides: 9.

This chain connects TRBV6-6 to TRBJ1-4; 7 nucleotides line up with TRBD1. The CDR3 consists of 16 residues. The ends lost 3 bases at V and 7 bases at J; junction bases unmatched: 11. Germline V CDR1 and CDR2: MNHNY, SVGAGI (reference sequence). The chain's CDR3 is CASSYLQGGGGEKLFF. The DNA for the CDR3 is TGTGCCAGCAGTTATCTCCAGGGGGGGGGTGGTGAAAAACTGTTTTTT.

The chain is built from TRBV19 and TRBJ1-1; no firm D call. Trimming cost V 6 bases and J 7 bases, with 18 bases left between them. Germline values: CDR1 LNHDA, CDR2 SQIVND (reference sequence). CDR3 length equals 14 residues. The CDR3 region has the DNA TGTGCCAGTAGGTCTCGGGAGCAACTATATGAAGCTTTCTTT. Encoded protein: CASRSREQLYEAFF.

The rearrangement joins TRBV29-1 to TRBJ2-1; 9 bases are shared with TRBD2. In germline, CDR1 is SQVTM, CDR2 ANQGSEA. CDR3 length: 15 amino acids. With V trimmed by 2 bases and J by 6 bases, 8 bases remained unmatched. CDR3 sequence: CSVERRRGGLNEQFF. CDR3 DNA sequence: TGCAGCGTTGAACGCCGGCGGGGGGGCCTCAATGAGCAGTTCTTC.

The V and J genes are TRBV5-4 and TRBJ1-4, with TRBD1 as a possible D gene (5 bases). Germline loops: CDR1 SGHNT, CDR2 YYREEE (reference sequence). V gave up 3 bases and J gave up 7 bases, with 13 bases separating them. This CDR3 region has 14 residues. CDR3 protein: CASSSGGGGEKLFF. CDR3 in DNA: TGTGCCAGCAGCTCCGGCGGGGGGGGTGAAAAACTGTTTTTT.